The 29 T cell receptor beta chains reported below all come from one sample, sequenced in a study of T-cell reconstitution after alpha-beta-depleted transplantation in children. The library targeted TCRbeta and was prepared with unique molecular identifiers. TCRdb itself ran the PCR reads through MiXCR, one entry per CDR3 protein. The data show under 400,000 distinct CDR3 sequences, with approximately 20% seen just once and roughly 11% held by the top ten. Sequencing was performed on PBMCs, mostly from graft donor cells, taken 180 days after TCRalphabeta/CD19-depleted stem cell transplant. These receptors were taken from a male patient between 10 and 17 years old who had a stem cell transplant for acute lymphoblastic leukemia, so the T cells may come from the graft donor.

The chain joins TRBV11-1 to TRBJ2-1, with 10 bases lining up with TRBD2. Germline lookup yields CDR1 SGHAT and CDR2 FQDESV (reference sequence). This CDR3 is built from 16 residues. V shed 1 base and J 6 bases; nucleotides not matched to a gene: 6. The CDR3 DNA follows: TGTGCCAGCAGCTTAGGGGTAGCGGGAGGAGTCAATGAGCAGTTCTTC. Encoded protein: CASSLGVAGGVNEQFF.

A few counts support this clonotype. The chain has TRBV5-1 and TRBJ1-1, with 8 bases matching TRBD1. J was trimmed by 0 bases and V by 0 bases; bases with no gene match: 4. The CDR3 totals 16 residues. Germline lookup yields CDR1 SGHRS and CDR2 YFSETQ. The CDR3 protein is CASSLAPGGLNTEAFF. The CDR3 DNA sequence: TGCGCCAGCAGCTTGGCCCCAGGGGGCTTGAACACTGAAGCTTTCTTT.

This chain links TRBV11-2 with TRBJ2-4; the match to TRBD1 covers 8 bases. Per germline, CDR1 SGHAT and CDR2 FQNNGV. The CDR3 length is 15 residues. V trimming: 5 bases; J trimming: 1 base; junction bases outside the gene matches: 4. This CDR3 is CASSHRDRAKNIQYF. As DNA, the CDR3 is TGTGCCAGCAGCCACCGGGACAGGGCCAAAAACATTCAGTACTTC.

There are a few counts of this clonotype. This chain connects TRBV5-1 to TRBJ2-1; 7 nucleotides line up with TRBD2. CDR3 length equals 15 residues. Germline-derived CDR1 and CDR2 are SGHRS and YFSETQ. V was pared by 0 bases and J by 9 bases, with 9 bases of the junction left unmatched. Here the CDR3 reads CASSLARRESGEQFF. Here the CDR3 DNA reads TGCGCCAGCAGCTTGGCCAGGCGGGAGAGCGGTGAGCAGTTCTTC.

V gene TRBV9 combines with J gene TRBJ2-7; no reliable D call. Germline CDR1 is SGDLS and CDR2 is YYNGEE. This CDR3 contains 13 residues. Trimming removed 3 bases from V and 3 bases from J, with 10 bases in between. CDR3 sequence: CASSGYVGYEQYF. The CDR3 DNA follows: TGTGCCAGCAGCGGATATGTGGGCTACGAGCAGTACTTC.

The chain uses TRBV5-1 and TRBJ1-1, with TRBD1 as a possible D gene (5 bases). With 3 bases removed from V and 4 bases from J, the gap between germline ends came to 13 bases. Germline CDR1 reads SGHRS; CDR2 reads YFSETQ. The CDR3 loop spans 14 amino acids. The CDR3 loop reads CASSWTPGSTEAFF. In DNA form, the CDR3 reads TGCGCCAGCAGCTGGACGCCAGGGAGCACTGAAGCTTTCTTT.

This clonotype occurred a few times. The rearrangement links TRBV27 to TRBJ1-2; weak D call: TRBD1 (6 bases). The CDR3 extends over 13 amino acids. CDR1 is MNHEY and CDR2 is SMNVEV in the germline V gene (reference sequence). The V and J ends lost 3 bases and 5 bases respectively, with 10 bases between them. In nucleotides, the CDR3 is TGTGCCAGCAGTTTGAGGGGGGCGTATGGCTACACCTTC. Its protein is CASSLRGAYGYTF.

V is TRBV13 and J is TRBJ2-1; weak D call: TRBD1 (5 bases). From germline, CDR1 is PRHDT and CDR2 FYEKMQ (reference sequence). This CDR3 contains 17 residues. V lost 1 base, J lost 4 bases, and 17 bases lay in between. The CDR3 loop is CASSLEQGGIFYNEQFF. CDR3 DNA sequence: TGTGCCAGCAGCTTAGAGCAGGGCGGAATATTTTACAATGAGCAGTTCTTC.

This chain uses TRBV7-2 with TRBJ2-3; D ambiguous. Germline CDR1 reads SGHTA; CDR2 reads FQGNSA. V dropped 1 base and J dropped 8 bases, with 7 bases sitting between them. The CDR3 has 12 residues. CDR3 residues: CASSLEVGTQYF. Written as DNA, the CDR3 is TGTGCCAGCAGCTTAGAAGTGGGTACGCAGTATTTT.

This clonotype was counted only a few times. The chain has TRBV6-1 and TRBJ1-2, with 11 bases identical to TRBD1. V was pared by 4 bases and J by 8 bases, with 6 bases of the junction left unmatched. Germline V gene lookup returns CDR1 MNHNS and CDR2 SASEGT. The length of the CDR3 is 14 residues. CDR3 region: CASSADRGLWGYTF. DNA of the CDR3: TGTGCCAGCAGTGCGGACAGGGGGCTGTGGGGCTACACCTTC.

This chain connects TRBV6-1 to TRBJ2-3; no clear D gene. Trimming removed 6 bases at V and 7 bases at J, with 17 bases between. This CDR3 contains 14 residues. Germline assignment: CDR1 MNHNS and CDR2 SASEGT. The CDR3 reads CASSLPGRKNTQYF. CDR3 DNA: TGTGCCAGCAGCCTCCCCGGACGGAAAAATACGCAGTATTTT.

This clonotype has just a few counts. The chain employs TRBV7-8 and TRBJ2-7; possibly TRBD2 for D (6 bases). Germline-derived CDR1 and CDR2 are SGHVS and FQNEAQ. The CDR3 spans 15 residues. The V end was cut by 9 bases, the J end by 6 bases, with 24 bases between. The CDR3 bases are TGTGCCAGTCATGTGGGCCGCGGGGCGAGCTTCGAGCAGTACTTC. This translates into CASHVGRGASFEQYF. The variable domain in full, with the rest retrieved from reference TRBV7-8 and TRBJ2-7, is GAGVSQSPRYKVAKRGQDVALRCDPISGHVSLFWYQQALGQGPEFLTYFQNEAQLDKSGLPSDRFFAERPEGSVSTLKIQRTQQEDSAVYLCASHVGRGASFEQYFGPGTRLTVT.

This clonotype showed up just a few times. The chain recombines TRBV6-4 with TRBJ2-7, with D maybe TRBD1 (5 bases). Between the trimmed V and J ends, which lost 2 bases and 6 bases, there was a span of 8 bases. CDR1 and CDR2 (germline): MRHNA, SNTAGT. The CDR3 has 12 residues. The CDR3: CASSDRGGEQYF. DNA for the CDR3: TGTGCCAGCAGTGACAGGGGCGGCGAGCAGTACTTC.

The gene calls are TRBV3-1 and TRBJ2-5; no definite D call. V was clipped by 4 bases and J by 1 base, with 22 bases between them. CDR1 is LGHDT and CDR2 is YNNKEL in the germline V gene (reference sequence). The CDR3 loop spans 18 amino acids. CDR3 in amino acids: CASSPLLAFSLAQETQYF. The DNA for the CDR3 is TGTGCCAGCAGCCCTCTTCTGGCGTTTTCTTTGGCCCAAGAGACCCAGTACTTC.

This clonotype occurred a few times. The genes are TRBV4-1 and TRBJ2-3; the D gene could be TRBD1 or TRBD2 (9 bases each). This CDR3 comprises 19 residues. The ends were cut back, 2 bases at V and 4 bases at J, with 25 bases in the middle. The germline V gene encodes CDR1 MGHRA and CDR2 YSYEKL. CDR3 protein: CASSQRYRGPSGNADTQYF. The CDR3 DNA reads as TGCGCCAGCAGCCAAAGGTACAGGGGGCCTAGCGGGAACGCAGATACGCAGTATTTT.

CDR3 coding DNA: TGCGCCAGCAGCTTGGACAGGTGGGGCTCACCCCTCCACTTT. As protein: CASSLDRWGSPLHF. The J gene is TRBJ1-6, the V gene TRBV5-1, with a weak D call TRBD1 (5 bases). Germline V lookup: CDR1 SGHRS, CDR2 YFSETQ. Trimming shortened V by 0 bases and J by 10 bases, and 11 bases separated the two germline ends. This CDR3 has 14 residues.

This clonotype was seen a handful of times. The gene calls are TRBV5-5 and TRBJ1-2, with D unclear. Trimming removed 0 bases at V and 4 bases at J, with 10 bases between. Looked up from germline, CDR1 is SGHKS and CDR2 is YYEKEE (reference sequence). This CDR3 has 14 amino acids. This chain's CDR3 is CASSLGIPSYGYTF. The CDR3 DNA follows: TGTGCCAGCAGCTTGGGGATACCTAGCTATGGCTACACCTTC.

The genes are TRBV20-1 and TRBJ1-1; D gene unclear. Germline CDR1 DFQATT, CDR2 SNEGSKA (reference sequence). V gave up 5 bases and J gave up 3 bases, with 13 bases separating them. The CDR3 runs to 13 residues. In nucleotides, the CDR3 is TGCAGTGCTGCCCCCCAAGTTCACACTGAAGCTTTCTTT. This encodes CSAAPQVHTEAFF.

The chain joins TRBV12-3 or TRBV12-4 to TRBJ1-2; perhaps TRBD1 as D (6 bases). V gave up 7 bases and J gave up 0 bases, with 12 bases separating them. The CDR3 extends over 14 amino acids. The CDR3 is CASIMGGPNYGYTF. CDR3 coding DNA: TGTGCCAGCATCATGGGGGGCCCTAACTATGGCTACACCTTC.

The V and J genes are TRBV7-2 and TRBJ1-4; D remains ambiguous. Trimming shortened V by 5 bases and J by 5 bases, and 9 bases separated the two germline ends. The CDR3 totals 13 residues. Germline assignment: CDR1 SGHTA and CDR2 FQGNSA. CDR3 region: CASSVLRNEKLFF. In DNA, the CDR3 is TGTGCCAGCAGCGTCCTCAGGAATGAAAAACTGTTTTTT.

The chain uses TRBV7-2 and TRBJ2-7; a weak D match, TRBD2 (7 bases). Germline V lookup: CDR1 SGHTA, CDR2 FQGNSA. The CDR3 has 14 residues. Trimming pared 4 bases from V and 4 bases from J, leaving 14 bases between. The CDR3 sequence is CASSWGGRGYEQYF. The DNA of the CDR3 is TGTGCCAGCAGCTGGGGGGGCCGGGGGTACGAGCAGTACTTC.

The gene calls are TRBV5-1 and TRBJ1-2; tentatively, D is TRBD1 (5 bases). Looked up from germline, CDR1 is SGHRS and CDR2 is YFSETQ. Deletions cut 4 bases from V and 3 bases from J, with 10 bases between. The CDR3 spans 13 residues. The CDR3 nucleotides are TGCGCCAGCAGCCAGGGACCTCACTATGGCTACACCTTC. It is translated as CASSQGPHYGYTF. Filled out from reference TRBV5-1 and TRBJ1-2, the complete variable domain reads KAGVTQTPRYLIKTRGQQVTLSCSPISGHRSVSWYQQTPGQGLQFLFEYFSETQRNKGNFPGRFSGRQFSNSRSEMNVSTLELGDSALYLCASSQGPHYGYTFGSGTRLTVV.

This clonotype was detected only a few times. The chain uses TRBV21-1 and TRBJ2-3; the table assigns TRBD1, which was not confirmed against the DNA. TRBV21-1 constitutes a pseudogene. There are 14 residues in the CDR3. The CDR3 DNA is TGTGCCAGCAGCAAAGCGGGGGGAGACGGTACGCAGTATTTT. This translates into CASSKAGGDGTQYF.

The CDR3 bases are TGTGCCACCAGTGTGGGGACTAGCGGTCGGAATGAGCAGTTCTTC. It is translated as CATSVGTSGRNEQFF. The chain joins TRBV24-1 to TRBJ2-1, with 11 positions matching TRBD2. Germline trimming cut 5 bases from V and 7 bases from J; bases unmatched to any gene: 6. The V gene's germline CDR1 is KGHDR and CDR2 SFDVKD. This CDR3 is 15 amino acids long.

This clonotype was counted a few times. The CDR3 loop is CASSLPQGRAEAFF. The CDR3 region has the DNA TGTGCCAGCAGCCTACCTCAGGGGAGAGCTGAAGCTTTCTTT. V is TRBV7-9 and J is TRBJ1-1, with a possible D match to TRBD1 (6 bases). The germline CDR1 and CDR2 sequences are SEHNR and FQNEAQ (reference sequence). Trimming left V 5 bases short and J 6 bases short, with 16 bases between. This CDR3 is 14 amino acids long.

This clonotype was seen a few times. The chain uses TRBV27 and TRBJ1-5; TRBD1 matches 8 bases. Germline V CDR1 and CDR2: MNHEY, SMNVEV (reference sequence). Losses at the gene ends were 3 bases for V and 6 bases for J; bases not matched to a gene: 10. The CDR3 has 16 residues. CDR3 nucleotide sequence: TGTGCCAGCAGTTTGCAGGGACAGGCCCCCGGTCAGCCCCAGCATTTT. Translation gives CASSLQGQAPGQPQHF.

The V call is TRBV9, the J call TRBJ2-7; 11 bases are a match to TRBD1. Germline lookup yields CDR1 SGDLS and CDR2 YYNGEE. The CDR3 extends over 15 amino acids. The V segment lost 5 bases and the J segment 2 bases; nucleotides outside the gene matches: 6. The CDR3 DNA reads TGTGCCAGCAGTCGGGGGGGACAGGGGGCCTACGAGCAGTACTTC. It translates to CASSRGGQGAYEQYF. Full variable domain (outside the CDR3, taken from reference TRBV9 and TRBJ2-7): DSGVTQTPKHLITATGQRVTLRCSPRSGDLSVYWYQQSLDQGLQFLIQYYNGEERAKGNILERFSAQQFPDLHSELNLSSLELGDSALYFCASSRGGQGAYEQYFGPGTRLTVT.

This clonotype occurred a few times. The chain links TRBV10-2 to TRBJ2-3, with 9 positions matching TRBD2. V lost 8 bases to trimming and J lost 1 base; unmatched junction nucleotides: 4. CDR1 WSHSY and CDR2 SAAADI come from the germline V gene. This CDR3 region has 14 residues. CDR3 in amino acids: CASGRLAGTDTQYF. The CDR3 DNA reads TGCGCCAGCGGGCGACTAGCGGGCACAGATACGCAGTATTTT.

The chain uses TRBV11-2 and TRBJ2-2, with 8 bases lining up with TRBD2. From germline, CDR1 is SGHAT and CDR2 FQNNGV. V was clipped by 4 bases and J by 4 bases; unmatched bases: 14. CDR3 length: 18 amino acids. The CDR3 DNA follows: TGTGCCAGCAGCTCTCATTCCTTAGCGGGACGTATCACCGGGGAGCTGTTTTTT. This codes for CASSSHSLAGRITGELFF.